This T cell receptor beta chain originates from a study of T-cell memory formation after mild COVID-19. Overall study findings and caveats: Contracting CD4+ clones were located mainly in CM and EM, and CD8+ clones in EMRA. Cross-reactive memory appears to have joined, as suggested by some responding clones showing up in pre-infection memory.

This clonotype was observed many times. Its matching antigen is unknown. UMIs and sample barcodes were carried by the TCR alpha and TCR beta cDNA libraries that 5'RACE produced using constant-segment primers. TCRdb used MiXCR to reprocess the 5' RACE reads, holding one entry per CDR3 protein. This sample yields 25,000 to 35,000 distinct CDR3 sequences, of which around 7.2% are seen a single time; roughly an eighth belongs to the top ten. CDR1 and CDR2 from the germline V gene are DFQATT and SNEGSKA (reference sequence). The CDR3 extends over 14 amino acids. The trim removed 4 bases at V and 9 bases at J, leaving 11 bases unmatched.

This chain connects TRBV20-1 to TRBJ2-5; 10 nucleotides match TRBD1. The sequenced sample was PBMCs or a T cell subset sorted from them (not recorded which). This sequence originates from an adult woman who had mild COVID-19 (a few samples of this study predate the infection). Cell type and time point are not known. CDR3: CSATGTGVGGAQYF. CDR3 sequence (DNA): TGCAGTGCTACCGGGACAGGGGTCGGAGGGGCCCAGTACTTC.